The rows below give T cell receptor beta chains drawn from one sample of a study of cytomegalovirus exposure and HLA in healthy donors. Sequencing was performed with immunoSEQ multiplex PCR; in TCRdb, only in-frame clones are kept and a portion is missing. This sample has about 170,000 clones, with around nine tenths found just once. The specimen was PBMCs. These receptors all stem from a woman aged 18-35 years in good health and CMV-seropositive. Each CDR3 is given with its conserved first and last residue. D genes are given only for firm matches. Some rows have no size entry. The others give once, few or many, or a class for an expanded clone.

j_call	d_call	v_call	clone_size	cdr3_aa	cdr3_nt
TRBJ2-2	TRBD2	TRBV27	-	CASNRAGGFTGELFF	TGTGCCAGCAACCGAGCGGGAGGGTTCACCGGGGAGCTGTTTTTT
TRBJ2-2	TRBD1	TRBV19	-	CASSNGVGTVITGELFF	TGTGCCAGTAGTAATGGAGTAGGGACAGTAATCACCGGGGAGCTGTTTTTT
TRBJ2-1	-	TRBV10-3	many	CAISESGAGVQFF	TGTGCCATCAGTGAGTCGGGGGCAGGGGTGCAGTTCTTC
TRBJ1-5	-	TRBV4-1	-	CASSQSPTGWKQPQHF	TGCGCCAGCAGCCAATCCCCGACAGGTTGGAAACAGCCCCAGCATTTT
TRBJ2-1	-	TRBV6-4	many	CASSDRAGEYNEQFF	TGTGCCAGCAGTGACCGGGCCGGGGAATACAATGAGCAGTTCTTC
TRBJ2-5	TRBD1	TRBV7-7	-	CASSLRQGVRETQYF	TGTGCTAGCAGCCTCCGACAGGGGGTGAGGGAGACCCAGTACTTC
TRBJ2-2	-	TRBV11-2	-	CASSPSRGFANTGELFF	TGTGCCAGCAGCCCCAGTAGGGGATTCGCGAACACCGGGGAGCTGTTTTTT
TRBJ1-2	TRBD1	TRBV2	-	CASITGTGYGYTF	TGTGCCAGTATTACCGGGACAGGGTATGGCTACACCTTC
TRBJ2-5	-	TRBV7-2	-	CASSLTRQETQYF	TGTGCCAGCAGCTTAACCAGACAAGAGACCCAGTACTTC
TRBJ2-7	TRBD2	TRBV4-2	-	CASSPSASGRAYEQYF	TGTGCCAGCAGCCCATCCGCTAGCGGGAGGGCCTACGAGCAGTACTTC
TRBJ2-7	TRBD2	TRBV6-1	-	CASSATSGKVYEQYF	TGTGCCAGCAGTGCTACTAGCGGGAAGGTCTACGAGCAGTACTTC
TRBJ1-4	TRBD1	TRBV19	few	CASSNQGAVGEKLFF	TGTGCCAGTAGTAACCAGGGGGCCGTAGGTGAAAAACTGTTTTTT
TRBJ1-1	TRBD1	TRBV18	-	CASSPGQENEAFF	TGTGCCAGCTCACCCGGACAGGAGAATGAAGCTTTCTTT
TRBJ2-7	TRBD2	TRBV2	-	CASSEGLAGSYEQYF	TGTGCCAGCAGTGAAGGACTAGCGGGGTCCTACGAGCAGTACTTC
TRBJ1-5	TRBD1	TRBV19	-	CASSTRTGVAQPQHF	TGTGCCAGTAGCACACGAACAGGGGTTGCTCAGCCCCAGCATTTT
TRBJ1-2	-	TRBV30	-	CAWSVVSYGYTF	TGTGCCTGGAGTGTTGTTAGCTATGGCTACACCTTC
TRBJ2-1	TRBD1	TRBV7-9	-	CASSQGQSYNEQFF	TGTGCCAGCAGCCAGGGACAGTCCTACAATGAGCAGTTCTTC
TRBJ1-2	-	TRBV19	-	CASSSHRGGGYGYTF	TGTGCCAGTAGTTCCCATCGGGGGGGAGGCTATGGCTACACCTTC
TRBJ2-7	-	TRBV7-2	-	CASTSYSYEQYF	TGTGCCAGCACTAGCTACTCCTACGAGCAGTACTTC
TRBJ1-5	-	TRBV6-1	-	CASSELWGGGNQPQHF	TGTGCCAGCAGTGAACTATGGGGAGGAGGCAATCAGCCCCAGCATTTT
TRBJ2-5	-	TRBV29-1	-	CSVEVAQETQYF	TGCAGCGTTGAGGTAGCCCAAGAGACCCAGTACTTC
TRBJ2-7	-	TRBV25-1	-	CASSELGGRAGEQYF	TGTGCCAGCAGTGAATTGGGCGGCAGGGCCGGCGAGCAGTACTTC
TRBJ1-1	-	TRBV10-3	-	CAISEEGNTEAFF	TGTGCCATCAGTGAGGAGGGCAACACTGAAGCTTTCTTT
TRBJ2-1	TRBD1	TRBV5-1	-	CASSLGDRWSSYNEQFF	TGCGCCAGCAGCTTGGGGGACAGATGGAGCTCCTACAATGAGCAGTTCTTC
TRBJ1-4	-	TRBV30	-	CAWIPGTGQGKLFF	TGTGCCTGGATCCCCGGCACAGGCCAAGGAAAACTGTTTTTT
TRBJ1-3	TRBD1	TRBV6-1	-	CASSGDRILSGNTIYF	TGTGCCAGCAGTGGGGACAGGATCCTCTCTGGAAACACCATATATTTT
TRBJ2-7	TRBD1	TRBV30	-	CAWSLLGTGNHEQYF	TGTGCCTGGAGTTTACTAGGGACAGGGAACCACGAGCAGTACTTC
TRBJ2-1	TRBD1	TRBV7-3	-	CASSLGTGSNEQFF	TGTGCCAGCAGCCTAGGGACAGGGAGCAATGAGCAGTTCTTC
TRBJ2-1	-	TRBV5-8	-	CASSFFRSEEQFF	TGTGCCAGCAGCTTCTTCCGCTCGGAGGAGCAGTTCTTC
TRBJ1-5	TRBD1	TRBV19	-	CASCAGSTGGGQPQHF	TGTGCCAGTTGCGCCGGCTCAACAGGGGGCGGACAGCCCCAGCATTTT
TRBJ2-1	TRBD2	TRBV7-8	once	CASSARTSSYNEQFF	TGTGCCAGCAGCGCCCGGACTAGCTCCTACAATGAGCAGTTCTTC
TRBJ2-2	TRBD2	TRBV11-2	-	CASRTSAGELFF	TGTGCCAGCAGAACTAGCGCCGGGGAGCTGTTTTTT
TRBJ2-2	-	TRBV19	-	CASRVVGEATGELFF	TGTGCCAGTCGAGTAGTGGGAGAGGCCACCGGGGAGCTGTTTTTT
TRBJ2-7	TRBD2	TRBV11-2	-	CASSLVGREGRWEQYF	TGTGCCAGCAGCTTAGTGGGGCGGGAGGGCCGTTGGGAGCAGTACTTC
TRBJ2-5	-	TRBV28	-	CASSLPGEETQYF	TGTGCCAGCAGTTTACCCGGAGAAGAGACCCAGTACTTC